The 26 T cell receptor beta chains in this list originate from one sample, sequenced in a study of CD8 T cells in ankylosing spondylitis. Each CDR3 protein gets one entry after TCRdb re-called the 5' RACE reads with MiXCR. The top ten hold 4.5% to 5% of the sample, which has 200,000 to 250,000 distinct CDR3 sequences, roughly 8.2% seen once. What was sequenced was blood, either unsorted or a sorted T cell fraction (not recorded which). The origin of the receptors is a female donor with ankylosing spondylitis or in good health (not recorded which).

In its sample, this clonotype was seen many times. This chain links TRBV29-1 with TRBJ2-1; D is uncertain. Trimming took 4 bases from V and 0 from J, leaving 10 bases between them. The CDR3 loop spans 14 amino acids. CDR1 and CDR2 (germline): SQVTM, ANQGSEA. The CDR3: CSVGESLSYNEQFF. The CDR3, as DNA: TGCAGCGTTGGAGAGAGCCTCTCCTACAATGAGCAGTTCTTC.

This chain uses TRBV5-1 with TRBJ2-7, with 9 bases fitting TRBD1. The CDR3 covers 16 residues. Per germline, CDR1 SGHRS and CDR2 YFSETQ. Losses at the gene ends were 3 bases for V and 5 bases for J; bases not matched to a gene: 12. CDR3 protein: CASSSRTGEGVNEQYF. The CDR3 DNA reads TGCGCCAGCAGCTCACGGACAGGGGAAGGCGTGAACGAGCAGTACTTC.

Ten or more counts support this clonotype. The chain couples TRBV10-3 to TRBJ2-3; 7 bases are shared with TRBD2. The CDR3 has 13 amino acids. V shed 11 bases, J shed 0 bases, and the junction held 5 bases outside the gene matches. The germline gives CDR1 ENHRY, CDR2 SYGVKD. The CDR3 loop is CAGGGTSTDTQYF. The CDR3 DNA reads TGTGCCGGCGGGGGTACTAGCACAGATACGCAGTATTTT.

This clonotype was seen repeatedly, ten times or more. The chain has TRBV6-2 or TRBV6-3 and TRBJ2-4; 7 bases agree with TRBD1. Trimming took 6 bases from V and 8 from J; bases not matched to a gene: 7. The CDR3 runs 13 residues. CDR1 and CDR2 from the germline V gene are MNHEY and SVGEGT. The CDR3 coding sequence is TGTGCCAGCAGCCACACCACAGGGGACATTCAGTACTTC. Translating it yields CASSHTTGDIQYF.

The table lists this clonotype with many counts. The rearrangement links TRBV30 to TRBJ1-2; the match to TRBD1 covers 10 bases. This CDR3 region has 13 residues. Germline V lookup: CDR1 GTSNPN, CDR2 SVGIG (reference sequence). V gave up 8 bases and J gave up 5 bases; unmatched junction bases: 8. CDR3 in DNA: TGTGCCCGAAGGCTGGGACAGGGGTATGGCTACACCTTC. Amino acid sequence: CARRLGQGYGYTF. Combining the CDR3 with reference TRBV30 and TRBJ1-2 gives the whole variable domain SQTIHQWPATLVQPVGSPLSLECTVEGTSNPNLYWYRQAAGRGLQLLFYSVGIGQISSEVPQNLSASRPQDRQFILSSKKLLLSDSGFYLCARRLGQGYGYTFGSGTRLTVV.

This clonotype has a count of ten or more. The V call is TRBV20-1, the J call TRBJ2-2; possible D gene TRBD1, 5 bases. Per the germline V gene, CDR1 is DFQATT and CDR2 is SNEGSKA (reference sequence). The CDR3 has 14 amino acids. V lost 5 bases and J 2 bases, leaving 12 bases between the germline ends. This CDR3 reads CSAPNRPNTGELFF. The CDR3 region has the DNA TGCAGTGCTCCGAACAGGCCTAACACCGGGGAGCTGTTTTTT.

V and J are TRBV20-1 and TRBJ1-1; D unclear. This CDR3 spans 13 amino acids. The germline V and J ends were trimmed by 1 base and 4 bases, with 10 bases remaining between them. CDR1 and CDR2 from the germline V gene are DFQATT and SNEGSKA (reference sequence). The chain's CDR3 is CSARGEQGTEAFF. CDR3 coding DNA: TGCAGTGCTAGAGGGGAACAAGGCACTGAAGCTTTCTTT.

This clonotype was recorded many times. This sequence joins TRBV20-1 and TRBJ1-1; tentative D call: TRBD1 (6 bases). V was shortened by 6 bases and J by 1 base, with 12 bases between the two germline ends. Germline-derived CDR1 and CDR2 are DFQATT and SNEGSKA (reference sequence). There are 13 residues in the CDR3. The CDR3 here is CSARGGENTEAFF. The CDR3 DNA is TGCAGTGCCCGAGGGGGGGAGAACACTGAAGCTTTCTTT.

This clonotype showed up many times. Here the CDR3 reads CSVGGEGTDTQYF. The CDR3 DNA reads TGCAGCGTTGGTGGGGAAGGCACAGATACGCAGTATTTT. The chain carries TRBV29-1 and TRBJ2-3, with D unresolved. Trimming pared 4 bases from V and 1 base from J, leaving 9 bases between. The CDR3 has 13 residues. Germline CDR1 and CDR2: SQVTM and ANQGSEA.

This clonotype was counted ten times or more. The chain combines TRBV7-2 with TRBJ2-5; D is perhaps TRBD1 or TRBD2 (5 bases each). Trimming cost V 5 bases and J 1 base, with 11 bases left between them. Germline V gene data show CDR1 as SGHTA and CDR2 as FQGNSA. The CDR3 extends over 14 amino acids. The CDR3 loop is CASSPRGTQETQYF. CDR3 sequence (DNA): TGTGCCAGCAGCCCACGGGGCACCCAAGAGACCCAGTACTTC.

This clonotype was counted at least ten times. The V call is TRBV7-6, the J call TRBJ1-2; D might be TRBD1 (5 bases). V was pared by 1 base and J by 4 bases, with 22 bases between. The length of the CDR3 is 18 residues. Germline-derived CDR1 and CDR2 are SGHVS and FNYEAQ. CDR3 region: CASSLGRAGNGNSYGYTF. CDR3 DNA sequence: TGTGCCAGCAGCTTAGGTCGGGCAGGGAACGGTAATAGCTATGGCTACACCTTC.

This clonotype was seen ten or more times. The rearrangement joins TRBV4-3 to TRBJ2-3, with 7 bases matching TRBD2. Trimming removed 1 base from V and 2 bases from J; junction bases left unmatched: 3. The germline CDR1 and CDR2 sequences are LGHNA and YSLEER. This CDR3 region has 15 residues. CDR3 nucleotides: TGCGCCAGCAGCCAAGCGAGCGGGAACACAGATACGCAGTATTTT. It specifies CASSQASGNTDTQYF.

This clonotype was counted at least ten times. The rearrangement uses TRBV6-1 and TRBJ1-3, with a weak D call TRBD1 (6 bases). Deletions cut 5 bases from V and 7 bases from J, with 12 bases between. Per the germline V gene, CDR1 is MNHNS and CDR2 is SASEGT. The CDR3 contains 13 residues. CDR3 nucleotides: TGTGCCAGCAGTCAGCAGGGGTTGAACACCATATATTTT. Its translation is CASSQQGLNTIYF.

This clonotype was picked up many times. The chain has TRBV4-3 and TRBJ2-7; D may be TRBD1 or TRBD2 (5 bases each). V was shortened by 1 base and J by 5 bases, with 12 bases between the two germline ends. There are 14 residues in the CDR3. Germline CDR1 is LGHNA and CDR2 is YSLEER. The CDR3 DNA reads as TGCGCCAGCAGCCAAGGTGGGAGCAGGGACGAGCAGTACTTC. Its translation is CASSQGGSRDEQYF.

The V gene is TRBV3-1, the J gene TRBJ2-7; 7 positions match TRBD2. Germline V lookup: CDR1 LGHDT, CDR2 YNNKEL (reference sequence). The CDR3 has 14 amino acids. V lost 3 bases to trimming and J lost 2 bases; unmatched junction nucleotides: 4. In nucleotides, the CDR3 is TGTGCCAGCAGCCAGCGACTAGCTACCTACGAGCAGTACTTC. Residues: CASSQRLATYEQYF.

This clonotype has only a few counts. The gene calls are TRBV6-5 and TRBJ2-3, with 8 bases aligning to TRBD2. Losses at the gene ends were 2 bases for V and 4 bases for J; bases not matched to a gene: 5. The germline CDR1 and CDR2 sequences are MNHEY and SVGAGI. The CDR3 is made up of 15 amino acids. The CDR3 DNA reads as TGTGCCAGCAGTTACAACCGGGAGGGACCAGATACGCAGTATTTT. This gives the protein CASSYNREGPDTQYF.

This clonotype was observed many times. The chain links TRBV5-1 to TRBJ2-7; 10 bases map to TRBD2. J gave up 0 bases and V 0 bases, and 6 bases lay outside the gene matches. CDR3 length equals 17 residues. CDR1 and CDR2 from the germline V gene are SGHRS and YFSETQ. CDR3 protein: CASSLAASGGSSYEQYF. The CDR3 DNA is TGCGCCAGCAGCTTGGCGGCTAGCGGGGGTAGCTCCTACGAGCAGTACTTC. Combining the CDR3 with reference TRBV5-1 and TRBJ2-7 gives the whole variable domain KAGVTQTPRYLIKTRGQQVTLSCSPISGHRSVSWYQQTPGQGLQFLFEYFSETQRNKGNFPGRFSGRQFSNSRSEMNVSTLELGDSALYLCASSLAASGGSSYEQYFGPGTRLTVT.

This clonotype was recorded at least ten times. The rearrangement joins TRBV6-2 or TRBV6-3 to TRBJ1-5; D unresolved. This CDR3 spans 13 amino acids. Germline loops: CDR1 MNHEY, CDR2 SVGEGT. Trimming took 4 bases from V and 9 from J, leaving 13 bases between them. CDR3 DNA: TGTGCCAGCAGTTTAGGAACTAGCTGGCCCCAGCATTTT. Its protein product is CASSLGTSWPQHF.

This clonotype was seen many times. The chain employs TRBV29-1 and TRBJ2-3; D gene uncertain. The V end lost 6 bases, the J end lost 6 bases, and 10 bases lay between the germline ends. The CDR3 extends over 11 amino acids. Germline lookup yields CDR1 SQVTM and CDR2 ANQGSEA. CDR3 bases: TGCAGCGTCTCCACCAGGGATACGCAGTATTTT. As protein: CSVSTRDTQYF.

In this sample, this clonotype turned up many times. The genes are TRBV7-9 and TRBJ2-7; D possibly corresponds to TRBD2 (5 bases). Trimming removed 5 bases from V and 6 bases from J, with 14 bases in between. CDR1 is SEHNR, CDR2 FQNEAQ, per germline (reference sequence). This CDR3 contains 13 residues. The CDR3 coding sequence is TGTGCCAGCAGCCCCTCGGGGAGCCCCGAGCAGTACTTC. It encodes CASSPSGSPEQYF.

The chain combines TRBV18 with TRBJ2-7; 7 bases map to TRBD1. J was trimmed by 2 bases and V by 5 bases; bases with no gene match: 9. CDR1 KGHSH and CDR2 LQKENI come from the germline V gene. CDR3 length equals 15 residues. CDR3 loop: CASSSDRSNPYEQYF. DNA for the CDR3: TGTGCCAGCTCATCGGACAGGAGTAATCCCTACGAGCAGTACTTC.

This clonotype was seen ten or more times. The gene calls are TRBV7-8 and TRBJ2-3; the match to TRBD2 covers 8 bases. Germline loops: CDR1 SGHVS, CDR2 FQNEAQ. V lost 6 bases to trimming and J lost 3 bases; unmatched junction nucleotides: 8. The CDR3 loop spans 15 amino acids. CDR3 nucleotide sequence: TGTGCCAGCAGTTTTGAGCGGGAGTGGACAGATACGCAGTATTTT. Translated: CASSFEREWTDTQYF.

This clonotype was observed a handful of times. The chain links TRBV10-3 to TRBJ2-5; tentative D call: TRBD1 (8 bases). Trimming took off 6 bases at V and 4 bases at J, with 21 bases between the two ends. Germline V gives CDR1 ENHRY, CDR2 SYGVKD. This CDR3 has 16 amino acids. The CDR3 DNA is TGTGCCATCAGGGCCCCCGGACAGGGAGGGAGAGAGACCCAGTACTTC. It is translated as CAIRAPGQGGRETQYF.

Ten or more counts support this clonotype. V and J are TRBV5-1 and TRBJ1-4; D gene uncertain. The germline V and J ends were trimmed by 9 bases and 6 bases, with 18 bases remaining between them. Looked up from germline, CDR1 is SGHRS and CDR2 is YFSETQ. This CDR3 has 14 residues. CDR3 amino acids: CATSSGRRDEKLFF. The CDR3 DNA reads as TGCGCCACCTCGTCCGGGAGGCGTGATGAAAAACTGTTTTTT.

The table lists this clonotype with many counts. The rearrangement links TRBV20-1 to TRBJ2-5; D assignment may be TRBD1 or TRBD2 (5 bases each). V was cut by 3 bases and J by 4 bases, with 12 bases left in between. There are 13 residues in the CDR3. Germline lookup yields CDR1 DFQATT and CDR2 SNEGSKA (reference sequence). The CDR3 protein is CSASLTGAETQYF. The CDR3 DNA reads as TGCAGTGCTAGTCTCACCGGGGCAGAGACCCAGTACTTC.

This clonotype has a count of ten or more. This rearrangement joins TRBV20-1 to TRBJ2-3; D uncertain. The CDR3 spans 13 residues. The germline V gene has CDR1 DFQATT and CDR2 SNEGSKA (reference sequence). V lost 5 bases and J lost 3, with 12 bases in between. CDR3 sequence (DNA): TGCAGTGCTCCCTTACTCCCAACAGATACGCAGTATTTT. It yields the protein CSAPLLPTDTQYF.